This TCR beta chain was captured in a study of blood T cell repertoires in COVID-19. For the study at large: The samples span acute and convalescent COVID-19 from the United States, Italy and Spain. In each case, the material was cDNA or gDNA derived from T cells, B-cell-depleted T cells, or PBMCs.

Germline V gene sequence: CDR1 MGHRA, CDR2 YSYEKL. CDR3 size: 15 residues. V shed 3 bases, J shed 9 bases, and the junction held 5 bases outside the gene matches. Original handling: Reference gene primer amplification gave estimated nucleated cell counts. Clones were sequenced by immunoSEQ multiplex PCR, and TCRdb holds only the in-frame ones, with some missing. V and J calls and clone size are copied from that table; D and trimming were computed from the DNA. The table records over 250,000 clones, approximately 85% of them present only once. Sequencing was carried out using peripheral blood. The sequence was obtained from a woman aged 65 to 85 with acute or convalescent COVID-19. This chain uses TRBV4-1 with TRBJ2-1; 13 nucleotides align to TRBD2. The CDR3 nucleotides read TGCGCCAGCAGCCACGGGACTAGCGGGGTTGGTGAGCAGTTCTTC. Protein product: CASSHGTSGVGEQFF.